The TCR beta chain described here comes from a study of TIL therapy for anti-PD-1-resistant metastatic lung cancer. Study at large: Most patients had lung adenocarcinoma. By whole-exome sequencing, median non-synonymous tumor mutation burden was less than 1.8 mutations per megabase.

This CDR3 region has 15 residues. Germline CDR1 is SGHAT and CDR2 is FQNNGV. Unmatched junction bases numbered 4, after V lost 2 bases and J lost 3 bases. Study-wide findings and caveats: After infusion, TIL clonotypes partly replaced peripheral T cells and declined over months.

Sample time point: pre-treatment sample, taken before nivolumab and TIL therapy. Enrollment ran from October 2017 to early 2020. The immunoSEQ assay was v3. The data were produced by immunoSEQ multiplex PCR, yet TCRdb's version contains in-frame clones alone and is incomplete. The sample includes tens of thousands of clones, 55% to 75% seen only once; the top ten take around 6.6%. As for this clone: The antigen remains unidentified.

Sequencing used blood, obtained at baseline. This sequence originates from a person aged 25 to 79 with non-small cell lung cancer. The V and J genes are TRBV11-2 and TRBJ1-1, with 9 bases identical to TRBD1. CDR3 bases: TGTGCCAGCAGCTTACGACAGGGGGAGGACACTGAAGCTTTCTTT. Encoded protein: CASSLRQGEDTEAFF. The complete variable domain, with remaining parts taken from reference TRBV11-2 and TRBJ1-1, reads EAGVAQSPRYKIIEKRQSVAFWCNPISGHATLYWYQQILGQGPKLLIQFQNNGVVDDSQLPKDRFSAERLKGVDSTLKIQPAKLEDSAVYLCASSLRQGEDTEAFFGQGTRLTVV.